Presented here are 7 T cell receptor beta chains from one specimen sequenced in a study of T-cell reconstitution after alpha-beta-depleted transplantation in children. Unique molecular identifiers tagged the TCRbeta library. TCRdb re-called the PCR reads through MiXCR, storing one row per CDR3 protein. Among more than 550,000 distinct CDR3 sequences listed, about 10% were seen once. The starting material was PBMCs from the stem cell graft donor, obtained from the stem cell graft. These receptors were collected from a human donor who donated a stem cell graft to a child with acute myeloid leukemia.

This chain uses TRBV11-2 with TRBJ2-3; D gene unclear. The CDR3 runs 13 residues. V lost 5 bases to trimming and J lost 4 bases, with 10 bases between them. CDR1 is SGHAT and CDR2 is FQNNGV in the germline V gene. The CDR3 DNA sequence: TGTGCCAGCAGCGCCCGACCCTCAGATACGCAGTATTTT. Amino acids: CASSARPSDTQYF.

In the case of this clonotype: A single base separates this from a much larger clone, so it may be a read error. V usage is TRBV18 and J usage is TRBJ2-1; TRBD2 matches 9 bases. Per germline, CDR1 KGHSH and CDR2 LQKENI. This CDR3 comprises 15 residues. The V gene end was trimmed by 8 bases and the J gene end by 7 bases; junction bases not matched to a gene: 12. CDR3 bases: TGTGCCAGCCCAACGGGGATAGCGGGAGATAATGAGCAGTTCTTC. This encodes CASPTGIAGDNEQFF. Full variable domain (rest looked up from reference TRBV18 and TRBJ2-1): NAGVMQNPRHLVRRRGQEARLRCSPMKGHSHVYWYRQLPEEGLKFMVYLQKENIIDESGMPKERFSAEFPKEGPSILRIQQVVRGDSAAYFCASPTGIAGDNEQFFGPGTRLTVL.

The chain couples TRBV5-1 to TRBJ2-7, with 14 bases identical to TRBD2. The CDR3 is made up of 16 amino acids. Germline V gene data show CDR1 as SGHRS and CDR2 as YFSETQ. The trim removed 0 bases at V and 5 bases at J, leaving 4 bases unmatched. CDR3 DNA: TGCGCCAGCAGCTTGGGACTAGCGGGAGGGCTCAACGAGCAGTACTTC. This encodes CASSLGLAGGLNEQYF.

The V call is TRBV11-2, the J call TRBJ2-6; a possible D gene is TRBD2 (5 bases). Germline V gene data show CDR1 as SGHAT and CDR2 as FQNNGV. The CDR3 length is 15 residues. With 9 bases removed from V and 3 bases from J, the gap between germline ends came to 15 bases. The CDR3 region is CASSSPGYGANVLTF. The CDR3 nucleotides are TGTGCCAGTTCCTCCCCGGGGTATGGGGCCAACGTCCTGACTTTC. Looking up the rest from reference TRBV11-2 and TRBJ2-6 gives the full variable domain: EAGVAQSPRYKIIEKRQSVAFWCNPISGHATLYWYQQILGQGPKLLIQFQNNGVVDDSQLPKDRFSAERLKGVDSTLKIQPAKLEDSAVYLCASSSPGYGANVLTFGAGSRLTVL.

The chain combines TRBV10-2 with TRBJ2-1; 9 bases match TRBD1. Germline CDR1 WSHSY, CDR2 SAAADI. This CDR3 is 13 amino acids long. With V trimmed by 7 bases and J by 7 bases, 5 bases remained unmatched. The CDR3, as DNA: TGCGCCAGCAAAGGACAGGGGTTTAATGAGCAGTTCTTC. Amino acids: CASKGQGFNEQFF.

The rearrangement joins TRBV6-1 to TRBJ2-5; 8 bases are a match to TRBD1. The CDR3 has 18 residues. J lost 5 bases, V lost 8 bases, and 22 bases had no gene match. In germline, CDR1 is MNHNS, CDR2 SASEGT. CDR3: CASPLLRRDRPRRETQYF. The CDR3, as DNA: TGTGCCAGCCCCTTACTTCGCCGGGACAGGCCTAGGAGGGAGACCCAGTACTTC.

This chain connects TRBV20-1 to TRBJ2-7, with no clear D. This CDR3 is 13 amino acids long. Trimming removed 5 bases from V and 2 bases from J, with 13 bases in between. The germline V gene has CDR1 DFQATT and CDR2 SNEGSKA (reference sequence). The DNA of the CDR3 is TGCAGTGCTCCGTCAGCAGGAGCCTACGAGCAGTACTTC. Its protein product is CSAPSAGAYEQYF.